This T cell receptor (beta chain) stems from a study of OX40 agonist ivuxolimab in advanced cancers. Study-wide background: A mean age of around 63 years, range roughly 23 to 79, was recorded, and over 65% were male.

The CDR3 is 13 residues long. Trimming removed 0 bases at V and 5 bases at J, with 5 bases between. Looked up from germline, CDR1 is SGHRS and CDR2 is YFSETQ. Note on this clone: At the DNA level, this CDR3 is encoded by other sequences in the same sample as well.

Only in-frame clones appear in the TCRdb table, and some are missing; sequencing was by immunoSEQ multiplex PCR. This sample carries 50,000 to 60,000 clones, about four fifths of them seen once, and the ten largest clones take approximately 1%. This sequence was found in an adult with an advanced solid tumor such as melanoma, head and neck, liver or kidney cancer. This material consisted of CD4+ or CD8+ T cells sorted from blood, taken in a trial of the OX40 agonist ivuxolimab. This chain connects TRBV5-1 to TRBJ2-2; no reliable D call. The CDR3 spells CASSLDSTGELFF. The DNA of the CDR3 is TGCGCCAGCAGCTTGGACTCAACCGGGGAGCTGTTTTTT.